A selection of T cell receptor beta chains follows, all from one sample in a study of CD8+ T cells in alopecia areata. Sequenced by immunoSEQ multiplex PCR; TCRdb stores in-frame clones only, minus some. The sample includes 170,000 or so clones, approximately 65% of them seen just once. The sample in question was CD4+ T cells sorted from blood, obtained at week 4, from a patient treated with tofacitinib. The receptor set was obtained from a human donor with alopecia areata. Both conserved end residues are part of each CDR3. The order of the fields is J gene, clone size, V gene, D gene, CDR3 protein, CDR3 DNA. D genes are given only for firm matches. The size of a clone is reported for some rows only, either as once, few or many, or as a class for expanded clones.

>TRBJ2-5|once|TRBV28|TRBD2
CASSLWAGGPEETQYF
TGTGCCAGCAGTTTATGGGCGGGGGGGCCGGAAGAGACCCAGTACTTC
>TRBJ1-1|NA|TRBV12-5|TRBD1
CASGSGQGRPNTEAFF
TGTGCTAGTGGTTCGGGACAGGGCCGCCCCAACACTGAAGCTTTCTTT
>TRBJ2-2|NA|TRBV15|TRBD1
CATSGSGTGGLFGGELFF
TGTGCCACCAGCGGATCCGGGACAGGGGGACTTTTTGGCGGGGAGCTGTTTTTT
>TRBJ2-1|NA|TRBV30|NA
CAWSTPWGSEQFF
TGTGCCTGGAGTACCCCTTGGGGCAGTGAGCAGTTCTTC
>TRBJ2-7|once|TRBV10-3|NA
CAISDTGEYEQYF
TGTGCCATCAGTGACACAGGAGAGTACGAGCAGTACTTC
>TRBJ1-6|NA|TRBV30|NA
CAWRASGGVHF
TGTGCCTGGAGAGCCTCCGGCGGGGTCCACTTT
>TRBJ1-1|NA|TRBV4-1|TRBD1
CASSQAGQGNTEAFF
TGCGCCAGCAGCCAAGCGGGACAGGGGAACACTGAAGCTTTCTTT
>TRBJ2-3|NA|TRBV2|TRBD2
CASSPPSGEAQYF
TGTGCCAGCAGCCCCCCCAGCGGGGAGGCGCAGTATTTT
>TRBJ2-5|NA|TRBV5-6|TRBD1
CASSFQGVGETQYF
TGTGCCAGCAGCTTCCAGGGGGTGGGAGAGACCCAGTACTTC
>TRBJ1-5|few|TRBV4-1|NA
CASSQVLSPHTTQPQHF
TGCGCCAGCAGCCAAGTCCTCTCCCCCCATACCACCCAGCCCCAGCATTTT
>TRBJ1-3|NA|TRBV30|NA
CAWSETVSGNTIYF
TGTGCCTGGAGCGAGACAGTCTCTGGAAACACCATATATTTT
>TRBJ2-6|NA|TRBV30|NA
CAWREGPGANVLTF
TGTGCCTGGAGGGAAGGTCCTGGGGCCAACGTCCTGACTTTC
>TRBJ2-7|few|TRBV18|NA
CASSRNFGPLGYEQYF
TGTGCCAGCTCTCGAAACTTCGGACCCTTGGGCTACGAGCAGTACTTC
>TRBJ2-3|NA|TRBV30|NA
CAWSPRGSPQYF
TGTGCCTGGAGTCCCCGTGGCAGCCCGCAGTATTTT
>TRBJ1-2|NA|TRBV7-2|NA
CASSLGGPYGYTF
TGTGCCAGCAGCTTAGGCGGCCCTTATGGCTACACCTTC
>TRBJ2-5|NA|TRBV29-1|TRBD1
CSVERGLQETQYF
TGCAGCGTAGAAAGGGGGCTCCAAGAGACCCAGTACTTC
>TRBJ2-1|NA|TRBV30|TRBD2
CAWTRTSNEQFF
TGTGCCTGGACCCGGACTAGCAATGAGCAGTTCTTC
>TRBJ2-7|NA|TRBV7-2|TRBD1
CASSSRQGLYEQYF
TGTGCCAGCAGCTCCAGACAGGGGCTCTACGAGCAGTACTTC
>TRBJ2-3|NA|TRBV18|NA
CASSPSDTQYF
TGTGCCAGCTCACCATCCGATACGCAGTATTTT
>TRBJ2-7|NA|TRBV15|TRBD1
CATSRGDRNNRGEQYF
TGTGCCACCAGCAGAGGGGATCGGAACAACAGGGGCGAGCAGTACTTC
>TRBJ2-1|NA|TRBV4-3|TRBD2
CASSQVSGGAYNEQFF
TGCGCCAGCAGCCAAGTTAGCGGGGGGGCCTACAATGAGCAGTTCTTC
>TRBJ1-3|NA|TRBV18|TRBD1
CASSPTGVDSGNTIYF
TGTGCCAGCTCACCGACAGGGGTCGACTCTGGAAACACCATATATTTT
>TRBJ1-3|NA|TRBV30|NA
CAWTPALGTGNTIYF
TGTGCCTGGACCCCGGCTTTAGGGACTGGAAACACCATATATTTT
>TRBJ1-5|NA|TRBV6-6|NA
CASRPDKNQPQHF
TGTGCCAGCAGACCCGACAAAAATCAGCCCCAGCATTTT
>TRBJ2-5|once|TRBV7-9|TRBD2
CASSRLAGEYETQYF
TGTGCCAGCAGTCGACTAGCGGGGGAATATGAGACCCAGTACTTC
>TRBJ2-5|NA|TRBV5-1|NA
CASSMGLPLQETQYF
TGCGCCAGCAGCATGGGACTTCCACTACAAGAGACCCAGTACTTC
>TRBJ2-5|NA|TRBV9|NA
CASSVGGGEETQYF
TGTGCCAGCAGCGTAGGGGGAGGAGAAGAGACCCAGTACTTC
>TRBJ1-5|NA|TRBV29-1|NA
CSVGPGDSNQPQHF
TGCAGCGTGGGGCCGGGAGATAGCAATCAGCCCCAGCATTTT
>TRBJ2-5|NA|TRBV7-2|TRBD1
CASSLATGSGETQYF
TGTGCCAGCAGCTTAGCGACAGGGTCGGGAGAGACCCAGTACTTC
>TRBJ2-5|NA|TRBV30|NA
CAWSVGNQETQYF
TGTGCCTGGAGTGTGGGGAACCAAGAGACCCAGTACTTC
>TRBJ2-7|once|TRBV19|NA
CASSTESNPGEQYF
TGTGCCAGTTCGACCGAGAGCAACCCGGGCGAGCAGTACTTC
>TRBJ1-1|NA|TRBV30|NA
CAWRRAPGPAFF
TGTGCCTGGAGAAGAGCTCCAGGGCCAGCTTTCTTT
>TRBJ1-1|NA|TRBV6-1|NA
CASSEAGGRNTEAFF
TGTGCCAGCAGTGAAGCGGGGGGTAGGAACACTGAAGCTTTCTTT
>TRBJ2-4|NA|TRBV5-1|NA
CASSLGSGESIQYF
TGCGCCAGCAGCTTGGGGTCAGGGGAAAGCATTCAGTACTTC
>TRBJ2-1|NA|TRBV30|TRBD2
CAGGRLAGYNEQFF
TGTGCCGGCGGCAGGCTAGCGGGGTACAATGAGCAGTTCTTC
>TRBJ2-1|once|TRBV30|NA
CAWSSLTYNEQFF
TGTGCCTGGAGTAGTCTCACCTACAATGAGCAGTTCTTC
>TRBJ2-5|once|TRBV7-2|NA
CASSLIYQETQYF
TGTGCCAGCAGCTTGATATACCAAGAGACCCAGTACTTC
>TRBJ2-5|once|TRBV7-8|NA
CASSGPEVETQYF
TGTGCCAGCAGCGGGCCTGAGGTGGAGACCCAGTACTTC
>TRBJ2-1|NA|TRBV5-6|NA
CASRRRGYEQFF
TGTGCCAGCAGACGTAGGGGATATGAGCAGTTCTTC
>TRBJ2-7|NA|TRBV7-2|TRBD1
CASSGTVYEQYF
TGTGCCAGCAGTGGGACAGTCTACGAGCAGTACTTC
>TRBJ1-1|NA|TRBV12-5|NA
CASGLYTEAFF
TGTGCTAGTGGTTTGTACACTGAAGCTTTCTTT
>TRBJ2-2|few|TRBV7-3|TRBD2
CASSFLPGGAVTGELFF
TGTGCCAGCAGCTTCCTCCCCGGGGGGGCGGTGACCGGGGAGCTGTTTTTT
>TRBJ1-5|NA|TRBV19|TRBD1
CASSPQTGARNQPQHF
TGTGCCAGTAGTCCACAAACAGGGGCCCGAAATCAGCCCCAGCATTTT
>TRBJ2-7|many|TRBV10-3|NA
CAISGTRGASSYEQYF
TGTGCCATCAGTGGGACTCGGGGGGCATCATCCTACGAGCAGTACTTC
>TRBJ2-7|once|TRBV7-9|NA
CASSPGAYEQYF
TGTGCCAGCAGCCCGGGCGCCTACGAGCAGTACTTC
>TRBJ2-7|once|TRBV6-4|NA
CAIGRDNRF
TGTGCCATCGGGCGGGACAATCGTTTC
>TRBJ2-7|NA|TRBV11-2|TRBD1
CASSSWTGQDEQYF
TGTGCCAGCAGCTCCTGGACAGGGCAAGACGAGCAGTACTTC
>TRBJ2-7|NA|TRBV29-1|NA
CSVEEQVGSYEQYF
TGCAGCGTTGAAGAACAGGTTGGCTCCTACGAGCAGTACTTC
>TRBJ1-6|NA|TRBV2|NA
CASSTADPIRSPLHF
TGTGCCAGCTCGACGGCAGACCCTATTCGTTCACCCCTCCACTTT
>TRBJ1-6|NA|TRBV30|NA
CAWTPQGDSPLHF
TGTGCCTGGACCCCACAGGGTGATTCACCCCTCCACTTT